This TCR beta chain comes out of a study of T cell responses to AZD1222 COVID-19 vaccine. Findings and limits, study-wide: Sampling captured repertoires only after the peak T cell response. Vaccine-related CD4 TCRs covered spike, predominating at 160-218 and 743-854.

Profiling relied on immunoSEQ multiplex PCR, and the TCRdb table lists in-frame clones only, not all of them. The sample contains some 170,000 clones, roughly 90% of which appear only once. CDR3 size: 13 residues. The germline V gene has CDR1 SGHNT and CDR2 YENEEA. V lost 0 bases and J 4 bases, leaving 6 bases between the germline ends. Second-dose timings of about 4 or about 12 weeks were pooled. On this clone: Its specificity is unknown.

J is TRBJ2-5 and V is TRBV11-3, with unresolved D. This clonotype was obtained from an adult who received the AZD1222 COVID-19 vaccine. Sequencing was performed on peripheral blood, taken 28 days after the second AZD1222 dose. The CDR3 here is CASSLDDAETQYF. Written as DNA, the CDR3 is TGTGCCAGCAGCTTAGATGACGCAGAGACCCAGTACTTC.